This section outlines one T cell receptor (beta chain) sequence together with its context. Use of 60 Vbeta and 13 Jbeta primers characterized the PCR. TCRdb keeps only in-frame clones here, not all; method: immunoSEQ multiplex PCR. The table includes roughly 180,000 clones, around 79% detected once. This specimen belongs to a study of cytomegalovirus exposure and HLA in healthy donors. Study-wide context: The Caucasian-associated ancestry cluster contained approximately 81% of the approximately 390 genotyped donors.

Germline CDR1 SEHNR, CDR2 FQNEAQ (reference sequence). This CDR3 is built from 12 residues. V dropped 1 base and J dropped 13 bases, with 11 bases sitting between them. All the people who gave samples were healthy bone marrow donors. This chain joins TRBV7-9 and TRBJ2-1; D possibly corresponds to TRBD2 (5 bases). The source material was PBMCs. The TCR originated in a female donor in good health and CMV-seronegative. Here the CDR3 reads CASSLEARAQFF. CDR3 nucleotides: TGTGCCAGCAGCTTAGAGGCGAGGGCTCAGTTCTTC.